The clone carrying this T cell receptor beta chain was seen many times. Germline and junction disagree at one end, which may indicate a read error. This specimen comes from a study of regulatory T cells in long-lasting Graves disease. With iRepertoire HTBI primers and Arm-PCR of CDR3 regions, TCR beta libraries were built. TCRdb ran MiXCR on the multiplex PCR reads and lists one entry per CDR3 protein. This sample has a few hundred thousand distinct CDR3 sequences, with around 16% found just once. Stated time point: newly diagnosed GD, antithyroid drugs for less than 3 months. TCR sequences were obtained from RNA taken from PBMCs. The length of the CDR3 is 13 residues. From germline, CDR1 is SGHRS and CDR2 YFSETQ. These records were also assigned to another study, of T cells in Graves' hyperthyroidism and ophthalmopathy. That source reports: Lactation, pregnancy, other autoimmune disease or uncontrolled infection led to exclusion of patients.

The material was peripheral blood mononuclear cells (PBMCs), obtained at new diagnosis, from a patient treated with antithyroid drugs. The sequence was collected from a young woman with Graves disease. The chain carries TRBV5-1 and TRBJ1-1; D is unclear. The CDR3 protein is CASSLAVNTEAFF. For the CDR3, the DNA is TGTGCCAGCAGCTTAGCTGTGAACACTGAAGCTTTCTTT.